These 2 T cell receptor beta chains share one sample of origin, sequenced in a study of cytomegalovirus exposure and HLA in healthy donors. Primers included in the PCR were 60 Vbeta and 13 Jbeta primers. The repertoire was sequenced with immunoSEQ multiplex PCR; TCRdb's copy has only in-frame clones and lacks some. The sample records fewer than 250,000 clones, approximately 80% being singletons. Sequencing was done on a sample of PBMCs. Receptors originate from a male donor in good health and CMV-seronegative.

This clone occurred once. The gene calls are TRBV11-2 and TRBJ2-3; the match to TRBD1 covers 7 bases. With V trimmed by 5 bases and J by 9 bases, 2 bases remained unmatched. Germline V gives CDR1 SGHAT, CDR2 FQNNGV. CDR3 length equals 11 residues. The DNA of the CDR3 is TGTGCCAGCAGCGAGGGGGCGACGCAGTATTTT. It specifies CASSEGATQYF.

This chain links TRBV9 with TRBJ2-2; D possibly corresponds to TRBD2 (6 bases). CDR1 and CDR2 (germline): SGDLS, YYNGEE. The CDR3 runs to 15 residues. Trimming removed 5 bases at V and 3 bases at J, with 14 bases between. In DNA form, the CDR3 reads TGTGCCAGCAGGGGGGGTTGGGCGCACACCGGGGAGCTGTTTTTT. Translated, it gives CASRGGWAHTGELFF.